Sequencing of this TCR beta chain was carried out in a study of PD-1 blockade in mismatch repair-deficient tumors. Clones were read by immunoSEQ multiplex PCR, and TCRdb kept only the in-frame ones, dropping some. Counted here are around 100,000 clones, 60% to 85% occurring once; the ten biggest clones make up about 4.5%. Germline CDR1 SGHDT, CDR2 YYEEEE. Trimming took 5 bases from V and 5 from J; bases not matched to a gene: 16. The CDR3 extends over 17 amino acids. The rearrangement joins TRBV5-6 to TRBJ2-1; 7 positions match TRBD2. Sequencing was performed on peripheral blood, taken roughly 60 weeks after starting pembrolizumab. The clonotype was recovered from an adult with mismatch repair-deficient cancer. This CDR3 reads CASSPGLPGLMNNEQFF. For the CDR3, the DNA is TGTGCCAGCAGTCCGGGCCTGCCGGGACTAATGAACAATGAGCAGTTCTTC. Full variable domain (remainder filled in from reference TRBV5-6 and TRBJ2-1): DAGVTQSPTHLIKTRGQQVTLRCSPKSGHDTVSWYQQALGQGPQFIFQYYEEEERQRGNFPDRFSGHQFPNYSSELNVNALLLGDSALYLCASSPGLPGLMNNEQFFGPGTRLTVL.